One and the same sample provided the 27 T cell receptor beta chains below, sequenced in a study of blood T cells in healthy people across ages. Alongside a J-beta primer mix, a sample-barcoded 5' primer served in a second PCR lasting about 7 to 11 cycles. TCRdb called the 5' RACE reads again in MiXCR, with one record for every CDR3 protein. The sample holds 1.5 million to 2 million distinct CDR3 sequences, around 36% seen once. Sequencing used blood. The source is a woman between 25 and 40 years old in good health.

The rearrangement links TRBV6-5 to TRBJ2-1, with 9 bases that match TRBD2. The CDR3 sequence is 15 residues long. Trimming took 6 bases from V and 7 from J; bases not matched to a gene: 10. CDR1 is MNHEY and CDR2 is SVGAGI in the germline V gene. The DNA of the CDR3 is TGTGCCAGCAGAGACTCCGGCGGGGGGGAAAATGAGCAGTTCTTC. This translates into CASRDSGGGENEQFF.

As regards this clonotype: A much larger clone differs from this one at a single base, so this may be a read error. The chain links TRBV4-1 to TRBJ2-7, with 9 nucleotides matching TRBD1. Looked up from germline, CDR1 is MGHRA and CDR2 is YSYEKL. The CDR3 is made up of 17 amino acids. The CDR3 here is CAGSQDRNRGQSYEQYF. The CDR3 nucleotides read TGCGCCGGCAGCCAAGATCGGAACAGGGGGCAGAGCTACGAGCAGTACTTC.

The chain joins TRBV27 to TRBJ2-7; 9 nucleotides align to TRBD1. CDR3 size: 12 residues. CDR1 is MNHEY and CDR2 is SMNVEV in the germline V gene (reference sequence). As DNA, the CDR3 is TGTACTCTCGGGACAGGGTGCCACGAGCAGTACTTC. Protein product: CTLGTGCHEQYF.

This rearrangement joins TRBV5-1 to TRBJ2-7; D is tentatively TRBD1 or TRBD2 (5 bases each). The CDR3 is 16 amino acids. Trimming left V 5 bases short and J 2 bases short, with 20 bases between. Germline values: CDR1 SGHRS, CDR2 YFSETQ. The CDR3 DNA follows: TGCGCCAGCAGTTCGACCGGGACGGTTGGGACCTACGAGCAGTACTTC. Translation: CASSSTGTVGTYEQYF.

This clonotype was counted at least ten times. V is TRBV4-1 and J is TRBJ2-6; D ambiguous. V shed 2 bases and J shed 2 bases, with 1 base lying between them. Per the germline V gene, CDR1 is MGHRA and CDR2 is YSYEKL. CDR3 length: 13 amino acids. DNA of the CDR3: TGCGCCAGCAGCCAAACTGGGGCCAACGTCCTGACTTTC. Amino acids: CASSQTGANVLTF.

This clonotype was seen only a few times. The V and J genes are TRBV2 and TRBJ2-6; D unresolved. Germline assignment: CDR1 SNHLY and CDR2 FYNNEI. The CDR3 has 12 residues. The V end was cut by 7 bases, the J end by 15 bases, with 16 bases between. CDR3 in amino acids: CASIDTANGLTF. As DNA, the CDR3 is TGTGCCAGCATTGATACGGCAAATGGCCTGACTTTC.

The rearrangement uses TRBV6-1 and TRBJ1-5; 7 bases align to TRBD1. There are 17 residues in the CDR3. V lost 6 bases to trimming and J lost 5 bases; unmatched junction nucleotides: 16. CDR1 and CDR2 (germline): MNHNS, SASEGT. CDR3: CASSEITGDPTHQPQHF. For the CDR3, the DNA is TGTGCCAGCAGCGAGATTACAGGGGACCCTACCCATCAGCCCCAGCATTTT.

The table lists this clonotype with a few counts. The chain joins TRBV12-3 or TRBV12-4 to TRBJ1-5, with TRBD1 matching over 7 bases. V gave up 2 bases and J gave up 7 bases; unmatched junction bases: 5. This CDR3 is built from 14 residues. Here the CDR3 DNA reads TGTGCCAGCAGTTTAAGTGCAGGGGGGCAGCCCCAGCATTTT. Its translation: CASSLSAGGQPQHF.

This chain uses TRBV15 with TRBJ2-5; TRBD2 is a possible D gene (7 bases). The CDR3 is 14 amino acids. The V end lost 0 bases, the J end lost 11 bases, and 16 bases lay between the germline ends. Germline lookup yields CDR1 LNHNV and CDR2 YYDKDF (reference sequence). This chain's CDR3 is CATSREGGAYGQYF. The CDR3, as DNA: TGTGCCACCAGCAGAGAAGGGGGGGCCTACGGGCAGTACTTC.

The V gene is TRBV4-1, the J gene TRBJ2-2; 9 bases agree with TRBD1. CDR3 length equals 16 residues. J was trimmed by 6 bases and V by 1 base; bases with no gene match: 6. CDR1 and CDR2 (germline): MGHRA, YSYEKL. CDR3 sequence reads: CASSQVTQGAAGELFF. The DNA of the CDR3 is TGCGCCAGCAGCCAAGTAACACAGGGGGCGGCCGGGGAGCTGTTTTTT.

The CDR3 is CASSLEGLVYEQYF. In DNA, the CDR3 is TGTGCCAGCAGCTTAGAGGGACTAGTCTACGAGCAGTACTTC. The chain recombines TRBV13 with TRBJ2-7; TRBD2 aligns across 8 bases. The CDR3 totals 14 residues. Germline-derived CDR1 and CDR2 are PRHDT and FYEKMQ (reference sequence). V was pared by 1 base and J by 3 bases, with 2 bases of the junction left unmatched.

The chain employs TRBV9 and TRBJ1-1; possible D gene TRBD1, 5 bases. CDR1 SGDLS and CDR2 YYNGEE come from the germline V gene. The CDR3 is 15 residues long. Trimming took off 1 base at V and 0 bases at J, with 10 bases between the two ends. In DNA, the CDR3 is TGTGCCAGCAGCGTAACGGCAGGGATGAACACTGAAGCTTTCTTT. Translated, it gives CASSVTAGMNTEAFF.

With respect to this clonotype: Being one base from a much bigger clone, this may be a read error. The chain has TRBV5-1 and TRBJ2-5; 13 nucleotides align to TRBD2. V dropped 4 bases and J dropped 11; count of bases not matched to a gene: 11. Germline values: CDR1 SGHRS, CDR2 YFSETQ. This CDR3 has 15 residues. The CDR3 reads CASSPTSGGANEQYF. In DNA form, the CDR3 reads TGCGCCAGCAGCCCCACTAGCGGGGGGGCCAATGAGCAGTACTTC.

The rearrangement joins TRBV25-1 to TRBJ2-1; 9 bases fit TRBD2. Trimming at V came to 6 bases and at J to 0 bases, leaving 6 bases not matched to a gene. This CDR3 contains 16 residues. Germline CDR1 MGHDK, CDR2 SYGVNS. The CDR3 DNA sequence: TGTGCCAGCAGCCCTTATAGCGGGGGCTCCTACAATGAGCAGTTCTTC. Translation gives CASSPYSGGSYNEQFF.

This clonotype has only a few counts. The V and J genes are TRBV27 and TRBJ2-5, with 7 bases fitting TRBD1. Germline assignment: CDR1 MNHEY and CDR2 SMNVEV (reference sequence). CDR3 length: 14 residues. V lost 5 bases, J lost 4 bases, and 7 bases stayed unmatched. This CDR3 is CASSPLSGGETQYF. The CDR3 nucleotides read TGTGCCAGCAGTCCCCTATCAGGGGGAGAGACCCAGTACTTC.

The V call is TRBV14, the J call TRBJ2-1, with 12 bases lining up with TRBD2. CDR1 is SGHDN and CDR2 is FVKESK in the germline V gene. The CDR3 sequence is 15 residues long. V shed 0 bases, J shed 15 bases, and the junction held 9 bases outside the gene matches. CDR3 residues: CASSQDWLAGGNTFF. CDR3 nucleotides: TGTGCCAGCAGCCAAGATTGGCTAGCGGGAGGGAATACGTTCTTC.

The chain has TRBV7-9 and TRBJ2-1; D is uncertain. This CDR3 region has 14 residues. The V end lost 1 base, the J end lost 6 bases, and 10 bases lay between the germline ends. CDR1 and CDR2 (germline): SEHNR, FQNEAQ (reference sequence). CDR3 in DNA: TGTGCCAGCAGCTTAGTTCCTAATATCAATGAGCAGTTCTTC. This sequence encodes CASSLVPNINEQFF.

The V call is TRBV28, the J call TRBJ2-7; D not resolved. The CDR3 sequence is 16 residues long. The ends were cut back, 2 bases at V and 3 bases at J, with 17 bases in the middle. Germline V gene data show CDR1 as MDHEN and CDR2 as SYDVKM. CDR3 sequence: CASSLDIPMGDYEQYF. The CDR3 bases are TGTGCCAGCAGTTTAGATATCCCAATGGGCGACTACGAGCAGTACTTC.

This clonotype was recorded a few times. The V gene is TRBV7-9, the J gene TRBJ1-4; the D gene is possibly TRBD1 (6 bases). Per the germline V gene, CDR1 is SEHNR and CDR2 is FQNEAQ (reference sequence). Trimming left V 6 bases short and J 11 bases short, with 13 bases between. The CDR3 consists of 12 residues. The CDR3 region is CASSRDNGKLFF. The CDR3 coding sequence is TGTGCCAGCAGTAGGGACAACGGGAAACTGTTTTTT.

The rearrangement joins TRBV5-1 to TRBJ2-5; maybe TRBD2 (7 bases). Deletions cut 0 bases from V and 1 base from J, with 22 bases between. The CDR3 runs 19 residues. CDR1 and CDR2 from the germline V gene are SGHRS and YFSETQ. CDR3 region: CASSLVGGGHAGFQETQYF. CDR3 nucleotide sequence: TGCGCCAGCAGCTTGGTTGGCGGGGGCCACGCTGGGTTCCAAGAGACCCAGTACTTC.

The chain is built from TRBV29-1 and TRBJ2-1; TRBD2 matches at 14 bases. The CDR3 spans 15 residues. The V gene end was trimmed by 5 bases and the J gene end by 7 bases; junction bases not matched to a gene: 7. CDR1 is SQVTM, CDR2 ANQGSEA, per germline. CDR3 in DNA: TGCAGCGTTCCCGGGACTAGCGGGAGAAAGAATGAGCAGTTCTTC. It encodes CSVPGTSGRKNEQFF.

This chain joins TRBV2 and TRBJ1-4; D call uncertain. Trimming left V 2 bases short and J 6 bases short, with 7 bases between. The CDR3 totals 13 residues. Germline CDR1 reads SNHLY; CDR2 reads FYNNEI. The DNA of the CDR3 is TGTGCCAGCAGTGAACAACAAGATGAAAAACTGTTTTTT. Translated: CASSEQQDEKLFF.

On this clonotype: The conserved closing phenylalanine or tryptophan is absent in this CDR3, likely reflecting a read error. The CDR3 DNA is TGTGCCAGCAGCCAAGTAACGGTCAATGAGCAGTTCTCC. It is translated as CASSQVTVNEQFS. This chain uses TRBV14 with TRBJ2-1; D is uncertain. This CDR3 is 13 amino acids long. Germline V lookup: CDR1 SGHDN, CDR2 FVKESK. V lost 1 base to trimming and J lost 6 bases, with 7 bases between them.

Only a few counts were recorded for this clonotype. J is TRBJ1-5 and V is TRBV20-1, with a tentative D call TRBD1 (5 bases). This CDR3 is 14 amino acids long. V lost 4 bases to trimming and J lost 5 bases, with 15 bases between them. The germline V gene encodes CDR1 DFQATT and CDR2 SNEGSKA (reference sequence). CDR3 region: CSANPGTLHQPQHF. In DNA form, the CDR3 reads TGCAGTGCTAACCCCGGGACCCTACATCAGCCCCAGCATTTT.

In its sample, this clonotype was seen a few times. The genes are TRBV7-9 and TRBJ2-3; D remains ambiguous. Germline-derived CDR1 and CDR2 are SEHNR and FQNEAQ (reference sequence). The CDR3 sequence is 14 residues long. Trimming pared 3 bases from V and 6 bases from J, leaving 13 bases between. For the CDR3, the DNA is TGTGCCAGCAGCTTTCGCCCGGAAGTGGATACGCAGTATTTT. Amino acids: CASSFRPEVDTQYF.

The chain uses TRBV28 and TRBJ1-1; D may be TRBD1 (6 bases). This CDR3 comprises 17 residues. The germline gives CDR1 MDHEN, CDR2 SYDVKM. Deletions cut 4 bases from V and 2 bases from J, with 20 bases between. The CDR3 region has the DNA TGTGCCAGCAGTTCCCATCCCTACAGGGTCGGAAACACTGAAGCTTTCTTT. Residues: CASSSHPYRVGNTEAFF.

This rearrangement joins TRBV28 to TRBJ2-5; D is perhaps TRBD1 (5 bases). Germline CDR1 reads MDHEN; CDR2 reads SYDVKM. The CDR3 has 12 residues. Trimming left V 1 base short and J 10 bases short, with 10 bases between. The DNA of the CDR3 is TGTGCCAGCAGTTTATCAAAAGGGGACCAGTACTTC. Protein product: CASSLSKGDQYF.